The rows below give T cell receptor beta chains drawn from one sample of a study of cytomegalovirus exposure and HLA in healthy donors. Data came from immunoSEQ multiplex PCR; TCRdb stores just in-frame clones and leaves some out. The data show over 60,000 clones, 85% to 95% seen once. Input material: PBMCs. The receptors originated from a man aged 18 to 29 in good health and CMV-seronegative. Both conserved end residues are part of each CDR3. Fields, in order: D gene, clone size, J gene, V gene, CDR3 DNA, CDR3 protein. The D gene is left open where the match is weak. Size tells how often a clone was seen (once, few, many) or the class of an expanded clone, and some rows leave it out.

D gene: -
clone size: -
J gene: TRBJ1-1
V gene: TRBV5-1
CDR3 DNA: TGCGCCAGCAGCTTGGACGGGGGTATGAACACTGAAGCTTTCTTT
CDR3 protein: CASSLDGGMNTEAFF

D gene: -
clone size: -
J gene: TRBJ2-7
V gene: TRBV30
CDR3 DNA: TGTGCCTGGAGTAGGGACACCTACGAGCAGTACTTC
CDR3 protein: CAWSRDTYEQYF

D gene: TRBD1
clone size: -
J gene: TRBJ1-1
V gene: TRBV11-2
CDR3 DNA: TGTGCCAGCAGCATCTCCGGGACAGGGCACACTGAAGCTTTCTTT
CDR3 protein: CASSISGTGHTEAFF

D gene: TRBD2
clone size: -
J gene: TRBJ2-1
V gene: TRBV30
CDR3 DNA: TGTGCCTCCCTTTTCGGGGGGAGTCTCAATGAGCAGTTCTTC
CDR3 protein: CASLFGGSLNEQFF

D gene: TRBD1
clone size: -
J gene: TRBJ1-2
V gene: TRBV6-5
CDR3 DNA: TGTGCCAGCAGATGGACAGGGGCCTATGGCTACACCTTC
CDR3 protein: CASRWTGAYGYTF

D gene: TRBD1
clone size: -
J gene: TRBJ2-2
V gene: TRBV25-1
CDR3 DNA: TGTGCCAGCCGGGAGACAGGGGGCGTTGGCGGGGAGCTGTTTTTT
CDR3 protein: CASRETGGVGGELFF

D gene: -
clone size: once
J gene: TRBJ1-2
V gene: TRBV6-1
CDR3 DNA: TGTGCCAGCAGTGTTATGGGCTCGACTAACTATGGCTACACCTTC
CDR3 protein: CASSVMGSTNYGYTF

D gene: TRBD1
clone size: -
J gene: TRBJ2-5
V gene: TRBV6-5
CDR3 DNA: TGTGCCAGCCGACAGGGGGTAGGGACCCAGTACTTC
CDR3 protein: CASRQGVGTQYF

D gene: TRBD1
clone size: -
J gene: TRBJ2-7
V gene: TRBV28
CDR3 DNA: TGTGCCAGCAGAAAACCACAGGGGACCCACGAGCAGTACTTC
CDR3 protein: CASRKPQGTHEQYF

D gene: -
clone size: -
J gene: TRBJ1-1
V gene: TRBV29-1
CDR3 DNA: TGCAGCGCTCTAAACACTGAAGCTTTCTTT
CDR3 protein: CSALNTEAFF

D gene: -
clone size: -
J gene: TRBJ1-1
V gene: TRBV19
CDR3 DNA: TGTGCCAGTAGTATGGTTGAGGGCGTTCGAACTGAAGCTTTCTTT
CDR3 protein: CASSMVEGVRTEAFF

D gene: -
clone size: -
J gene: TRBJ2-7
V gene: TRBV5-1
CDR3 DNA: TGCGCCAGCAGGGAGTCAGAGATCTACGAGCAGTACTTC
CDR3 protein: CASRESEIYEQYF

D gene: -
clone size: -
J gene: TRBJ1-1
V gene: TRBV7-9
CDR3 DNA: TGTGCCAGCAGCTTAGTAGGGGGGGGTGGGAACACTGAAGCTTTCTTT
CDR3 protein: CASSLVGGGGNTEAFF

D gene: -
clone size: -
J gene: TRBJ1-5
V gene: TRBV7-2
CDR3 DNA: TGTGCCAGCAGCTCTGTCGGAACAGGCCGACTTCCCCAGCCCCAGCATTTT
CDR3 protein: CASSSVGTGRLPQPQHF

D gene: TRBD2
clone size: -
J gene: TRBJ2-1
V gene: TRBV15
CDR3 DNA: TGTGCCACCAGCAGAGACCCCGGGGGGTACAATGAGCAGTTCTTC
CDR3 protein: CATSRDPGGYNEQFF

D gene: -
clone size: -
J gene: TRBJ2-7
V gene: TRBV27
CDR3 DNA: TGTGCCAGCAGTTTATCGGCAGGGGTCGAGCAGTACTTC
CDR3 protein: CASSLSAGVEQYF

D gene: -
clone size: -
J gene: TRBJ1-1
V gene: TRBV18
CDR3 DNA: TGTGCCAGCTCACCACCGACCGCAGGGGTTAACACTGAAGCTTTCTTT
CDR3 protein: CASSPPTAGVNTEAFF

D gene: TRBD1
clone size: -
J gene: TRBJ2-7
V gene: TRBV28
CDR3 DNA: TGTGCCACCTCAGGGGGCGAGCAGTACTTC
CDR3 protein: CATSGGEQYF

D gene: -
clone size: -
J gene: TRBJ2-7
V gene: TRBV28
CDR3 DNA: TGTGCCAGTTTTAGTATCAGGGGTGGTTCCTACGAGCAGTACTTC
CDR3 protein: CASFSIRGGSYEQYF

D gene: TRBD1
clone size: -
J gene: TRBJ1-1
V gene: TRBV6-5
CDR3 DNA: TGTGCCAGCAGGTTAGACAGGGAGGCCCCTGAAGCTTTCTTT
CDR3 protein: CASRLDREAPEAFF

D gene: -
clone size: -
J gene: TRBJ2-5
V gene: TRBV14
CDR3 DNA: TGTGCCAGCAGCCAAGACCGCGGGGGAAAGGGGGATCTCGAGACCCAGTACTTC
CDR3 protein: CASSQDRGGKGDLETQYF

D gene: -
clone size: -
J gene: TRBJ1-3
V gene: TRBV28
CDR3 DNA: TGTGCCAGCAGTCCTGGGGATGTGGGGAGCTCTGGAAACACCATATATTTT
CDR3 protein: CASSPGDVGSSGNTIYF

D gene: TRBD1
clone size: -
J gene: TRBJ1-5
V gene: TRBV28
CDR3 DNA: TGTGCCAGCAGCCCCAGGGGGCCGAGCAATCAGCCCCAGCATTTT
CDR3 protein: CASSPRGPSNQPQHF

D gene: -
clone size: -
J gene: TRBJ1-3
V gene: TRBV5-6
CDR3 DNA: TGTGCCAGCAGCTTGGGTTTTGGCAGCTCTGGAAACACCATATATTTT
CDR3 protein: CASSLGFGSSGNTIYF

D gene: -
clone size: -
J gene: TRBJ1-1
V gene: TRBV15
CDR3 DNA: TGTGCCACCAGCAGAGAAGTAAGTAATCAGGGGCTGAACACTGAAGCTTTCTTT
CDR3 protein: CATSREVSNQGLNTEAFF

D gene: TRBD1
clone size: -
J gene: TRBJ2-5
V gene: TRBV9
CDR3 DNA: TGTGCCAGCAGCGTAGGGGGACAGGGCGCAGGGTGGACCCAGTACTTC
CDR3 protein: CASSVGGQGAGWTQYF

D gene: TRBD2
clone size: -
J gene: TRBJ2-2
V gene: TRBV11-1
CDR3 DNA: TGTGCCAGCAGCTTCTGGGCTAGCGGGGGCCATGACACCGGGGAGCTGTTTTTT
CDR3 protein: CASSFWASGGHDTGELFF

D gene: -
clone size: once
J gene: TRBJ2-5
V gene: TRBV6-6
CDR3 DNA: TGTGCCAGCAGTTCAGGAAACCTGGGAGGGACCCAGTACTTC
CDR3 protein: CASSSGNLGGTQYF

D gene: -
clone size: -
J gene: TRBJ2-2
V gene: TRBV27
CDR3 DNA: TGTGCCAGCAGTTCAGGGATGGGCGGGGAGCTGTTTTTT
CDR3 protein: CASSSGMGGELFF

D gene: -
clone size: -
J gene: TRBJ1-1
V gene: TRBV30
CDR3 DNA: TGTGCCTGGGAGAGTTTGAACACTGAAGCTTTCTTT
CDR3 protein: CAWESLNTEAFF

D gene: -
clone size: -
J gene: TRBJ2-5
V gene: TRBV23-1
CDR3 DNA: TGCGCCAGCAGTCAATCCTCAGAGACCCAGTACTTC
CDR3 protein: CASSQSSETQYF

D gene: TRBD1
clone size: -
J gene: TRBJ2-3
V gene: TRBV27
CDR3 DNA: TGTGCCAGCAGTTCCTACAACGCCCCCGGACAGGGTAGCACAGATACGCAGTATTTT
CDR3 protein: CASSSYNAPGQGSTDTQYF

D gene: -
clone size: once
J gene: TRBJ2-3
V gene: TRBV7-2
CDR3 DNA: TGTGCCAGCAGCTCGGAGGGGGCCACAGATACGCAGTATTTT
CDR3 protein: CASSSEGATDTQYF